The clone carrying this TCR beta chain was recorded a few times. As yet, its antigen is unknown. These data come from a study of beta chain features in type 1 diabetes. This CDR3 comprises 10 residues. The V end lost 1 base, the J end lost 6 bases, and 1 base lay between the germline ends. In germline, CDR1 is SQVTM, CDR2 ANQGSEA. Study-wide results and limits: When Type 1 diabetes patients were examined, their TCRB CDR3s proved moderately but significantly shorter in all four CD4+ subsets. PCR, the amplification step, might favor shorter templates, equally in patients and controls. Comparison showed that naive, central memory and Treg TCRB repertoires appeared more similar among patients than among healthy donors. VDJ junctions sequenced from type 1 diabetes patients showed fewer insertions and more deletions.

Reverse transcription of all isolated RNA meant that expressed TCRB transcripts were sequenced. Clones were sequenced by immunoSEQ multiplex PCR, and TCRdb holds only the in-frame ones, with some missing. The sample has roughly 450,000 clones, over 9.5% seen once. This TCR came from a woman under 30 in good health. This chain connects TRBV29-1 to TRBJ2-1; D is ambiguous. Input material: naive CD4+ T cells from blood. The CDR3 here is CSVEGNEQFF. CDR3 DNA: TGCAGCGTTGAAGGCAATGAGCAGTTCTTC.